Described below is a single T cell receptor (beta chain) sequence and its context. Its antigen remains undetermined. The cohort comprised more than 550 healthy bone marrow donors. Cohort members were all nominally healthy when sampled, although unrecorded immune exposures were likely present. The donor was CMV seropositive and was included in the group of 289 seropositive cohort members. Every donor gave a peripheral blood sample, and the peripheral blood mononuclear cells from that sample were used for TCR beta sequencing. The Qiagen DNeasy Blood Extraction Kit was used to extract genomic DNA from the blood cell samples. The data are from a study of cytomegalovirus exposure and HLA in healthy donors (dated by TCRdb to about 2017). For the study in its entirety: In an earlier analysis of some 550 of the donors, less than 350 Gb of sequence data and approximately 120 million unique TCR beta sequences from about 179 million T cells were reported. Approximately 300 gigabases of sequencing data and around 80 million unique TCR sequences made up an early release that covered several hundred HLA-typed donors. The genetic ancestry cluster associated with self-reported Caucasian donors included about 84% of the roughly 400 genotyped donors. The aim of the study was to test whether cataloging public T cell receptors could identify signatures of past pathogen exposure. The study profiled the T cell repertoires of hundreds of subjects by immunosequencing and related them to cytomegalovirus serostatus. A separate validation cohort of approximately 120 different subjects was used in addition to the approximately 670-subject first cohort. To predict cytomegalovirus infection status, the study brought together high-throughput TCR immunosequencing, statistical association of individual TCRs with disease status, and machine learning. In a later analysis, previously published TCR beta repertoires from several hundred donors were re-analyzed and high-resolution HLA genotyping was added so that TCR occurrence patterns could be studied. Rather than drawing on any new phenotypic data, the later analysis identified candidate immune exposures from TCR beta sequences and the way those sequences occurred across donors. An earlier analysis of around 580 of the donors used high-throughput TCR beta sequencing to judge whether each TCR beta V gene segment behaved as functional or pseudogenic. Alongside the repertoire data, information on donor age, sex, ethnicity and CMV serostatus was compiled. A later genetic analysis took genome-wide SNP genotypes for about 55% of the 666 donors and used that subset as a discovery cohort. All discovery cohort repertoires had been generated on a single sequencing platform. HLA typing covered class I and class II loci at four-digit resolution. Typing coverage differed by locus: A, B, C, DRB1 and DQB1 were typed in about 629-640 donors, DQA1 in about 560, DPA1 in approximately 600, and DPB1 in 450 to 490. Four to six DR-DQ haplotypes were handled as single units for association and clustering, since linkage in the cohort was strong. Among 398 genotyped donors of the cohort, an average of roughly 240,000 unique TCR beta nucleotide sequences were sequenced per donor, roughly a sixth of them non-productive.

Measured from the cysteine to the phenylalanine, the CDR3 is 11 residues long. Just CDR3 DNA is preserved here, 33 bases in frame from base 1. Trimming at the junction amounts to 7 bases on V and 7 bases on J, and the germline ends lie 8 bases apart. CDR1 and CDR2 are drawn from the germline V gene: SGDLS, YYNGEE. Libraries were built with the immunoSEQ multiplex PCR assay. A mixture of 60 forward primers for TCR Vbeta segments and 13 reverse primers for TCR Jbeta segments was used in the multiplex PCR. The CDR3 region of rearranged TCR beta genes was amplified from genomic DNA by a multiplex PCR assay. On the Illumina HiSeq System, the amplified TCR beta libraries were sequenced as 87-base-pair reads. Per the authors' processing: In a later analysis, tens of millions of unique TCR beta chains were counted across the 690 or so repertoires, and roughly 10 million of these chains were shared by at least two donors. To remove PCR and sequencing errors, raw reads were error-corrected and collapsed into unique sequences using a nearest-neighbor algorithm that merged closely related sequences. V, D and J gene segments were assigned by aligning CDR3 sequences to IMGT reference sequences. For a sequence to be retained, a match of at least six nucleotides was required to both a V gene segment and a J gene segment. A rearrangement counted as productive if the CDR3 had no stop codons and remained in frame with V and J, and every other rearrangement counted as non-productive. CDR3 was defined by IMGT convention, running from the second conserved V-encoded cysteine to the conserved J-encoded phenylalanine. Sequences without an unambiguous match to a single V gene segment were excluded from the earlier analysis of 450 to 650 of the donors. In an earlier analysis of more than 500 of the donors, a V segment was called functional when productive rearrangements were above 56.7%, and segregating when the standard deviation between donors exceeded 5%. To diagnose cytomegalovirus status from the catalog of TCR beta chain sequences, a statistical classification framework was built. In a later analysis, TCR nucleotide sequences were compared against IMGT/GENE-DB human TR gene sequences so that V and J genes could be assigned. The TCRdist pipeline was used in a later analysis to assign CDR3 sequences and most-parsimonious VDJ recombination scenarios. In a later analysis, every TCR beta chain was defined by the combination of its CDR3 amino acid sequence and its V-gene family, and reads without a unique V-gene family were dropped. To address suspected cross-contamination and a sequencing artifact, a later analysis removed several hundred highly shared, low-generation-probability nucleotide sequences. In a later analysis, a clonal expansion index for each public chain was calculated from normalized within-repertoire ranks of inferred template counts. In a later analysis, generation probabilities were computed using a VDJ recombination model fitted to out-of-frame rearrangements, and the results were checked against IGoR. A later analysis scored TCR-TCR, TCR-HLA and TCR-CMV co-occurrence with hypergeometric tests, applying a repertoire-size bias correction to TCR pairs. To estimate false discovery rates, a later analysis permuted the HLA or CMV assignments 20 times. In a later analysis, co-occurring TCRs were grouped using DBSCAN, with TCRdist sequence similarity added in when clustering inside HLA-allele-positive subsets. Co-occurrence clustering excluded repertoires with fewer than 30,000 or more than 120,000 public chains, plus five with anomalous nucleotide sharing. This is the immuneACCESS table as TCRdb keeps it, with only in-frame sequences that have V and J called. A part of the clones is gone; compared with another copy, unresolved V genes explain less than half, and the rest is unexplained. V and J calls and clone size come straight from that table; D and trimming were deduced from the DNA. This sample's table contains some 75,000 clones. Clones ranked in the top ten supply 7.5% of the sample.

The full study reports these points: A later analysis associated about 17,000 TCR beta sequences with specific HLA alleles at a false discovery rate of 0.05. In a later analysis, HLA-associated TCR beta chains showed more clonal expansion and lower generation probabilities than non-associated chains that were equally common. Sequencing depth was assumed to be roughly uniform across donors in the presence/absence analyses, though that assumption may not hold. A group of highly shared sequence variants was considered likely to be a technical artifact of the sequencing pipeline. Most CMV-associated TCR beta chains appeared to be HLA-restricted in a later analysis, and the HLA associations seemed to be driven largely by CMV exposure. In a later genetic analysis, a missense DCLRE1C variant was associated with V-gene and J-gene trimming of TCR beta chains, and the association was replicated in an independent cohort. A further reported finding was that TCR beta sequences accurately predicted the HLA-A and HLA-B alleles for most subjects in the first cohort. In this cohort, only TCR beta chains were sequenced, and detectable features were limited by the absence of alpha or paired-chain data. Some IMGT-functional V segments, including TRBV6-2 and TRBV6-3, could not be distinguished by the 87-base-pair reads and were therefore excluded. HLA typing was unavailable for some donors at each locus, so association tests used only the typed subset. Cytomegalovirus status was reported to be diagnosed by the classifier with high specificity and sensitivity in both the original and validation cohorts. For the cohort, immune exposure information was limited to CMV serostatus. A later analysis reported that several top co-occurrence clusters appeared linked to parvovirus B19, influenza, CMV and Epstein-Barr virus. In an earlier analysis of some 500 of the donors, most TCR beta V segments were observed in productive rearrangements about 90% or about 30% of the time, broadly matching IMGT annotations. In vitro tests confirmed that three of the cytomegalovirus-associated TCR beta chains recognize cytomegalovirus antigens. The authors suggested that the approach could potentially be extended to other disease states and immunological phenotypes. Assigning TCR associations to individual alleles was difficult when HLA alleles, especially DR and DQ, strongly co-occurred. Linkage disequilibrium might explain the correlated functional status among segregating V segments, but an unknown experimental factor could not be excluded. Compared with the approximately 720-donor mean, donors in an Asian-associated ancestry cluster had fewer N-insertions in productive TCRs, according to a later genetic analysis. A total of some 180 TCR beta chains were listed by the study as associated with cytomegalovirus. Because counts were too low, seventeen rarely observed V segments, including chromosome 9 orphons, were excluded from the earlier analysis of 500 to 700 of the donors. Most TCR sequences were seen in very few donors, while some public TCRs were found in many individuals. A later analysis found that TCR association rates varied across HLA loci, with DRB1 alleles showing the most associated TCRs and HLA-C alleles the fewest.

Material: PBMCs. The chain is made from TRBV9 and TRBJ2-2; possibly the D gene is TRBD1, per 6 matching bases. This TCR derives from a female donor in good health and CMV-seropositive. The DNA reads TGTGCCAGCCGAGGGGGCGGGGAGCTGTTTTTT. It specifies CASRGGGELFF.